The 4 T cell receptor beta chains presented below share a single source sample, sequenced in a study of T cells after yellow fever vaccination. One entry per CDR3 protein results from TCRdb running MiXCR on the 5' RACE reads. The table has more than 350,000 distinct CDR3 sequences, 9.5% to 13% seen once. Source: PBMCs, taken on the day of the first yellow fever vaccination. The receptors derive from a man aged 18-30 years who received the YFV17D yellow fever vaccine.

This clonotype was observed a few times. The DNA for the CDR3 is TGCGCCAGCAGCACAGGACAGGCTGCTAGCACAGATACGCAGTATTTT. Its protein is CASSTGQAASTDTQYF. V is TRBV5-1 and J is TRBJ2-3; 7 bases match TRBD1. Germline V gives CDR1 SGHRS, CDR2 YFSETQ. The CDR3 contains 16 residues. V lost 4 bases, J lost 0 bases, and 8 bases stayed unmatched.

This clonotype was picked up a small number of times. The rearrangement links TRBV5-6 to TRBJ1-2; no firm D call. CDR3 length: 12 residues. Germline lookup yields CDR1 SGHDT and CDR2 YYEEEE. V shed 1 base and J shed 9 bases, with 10 bases lying between them. The CDR3 is CASSLYSPSYTF. CDR3 DNA sequence: TGTGCCAGCAGCTTGTACAGTCCCAGCTACACCTTC. Complete variable domain (other parts from reference TRBV5-6 and TRBJ1-2): DAGVTQSPTHLIKTRGQQVTLRCSPKSGHDTVSWYQQALGQGPQFIFQYYEEEERQRGNFPDRFSGHQFPNYSSELNVNALLLGDSALYLCASSLYSPSYTFGSGTRLTVV.

This clonotype was recorded a few times. V is TRBV7-9 and J is TRBJ2-5; D gene unclear. This CDR3 spans 14 amino acids. The V and J ends lost 2 bases and 5 bases respectively, with 12 bases between them. Germline CDR1 and CDR2: SEHNR and FQNEAQ (reference sequence). The CDR3 sequence is CASSLFQSVETQYF. Written as DNA, the CDR3 is TGTGCCAGCAGCTTATTCCAGAGCGTCGAGACCCAGTACTTC.

The table lists this clonotype with a few counts. The V and J genes are TRBV7-9 and TRBJ2-1; no definite D call. The germline gives CDR1 SEHNR, CDR2 FQNEAQ (reference sequence). The CDR3 is made up of 16 amino acids. Between the trimmed V and J ends, which lost 2 bases and 1 base, there was a span of 12 bases. The CDR3 region is CASSLKVRHSYNEQFF. DNA of the CDR3: TGTGCCAGCAGCTTAAAGGTGCGACATTCCTACAATGAGCAGTTCTTC.